Listed below are T cell receptor beta chains from one sample, sequenced in a study of naive and memory T cell subsets. TCRdb re-called the UMI-ligation and nested PCR reads through MiXCR, storing one row per CDR3 protein. The profile shows some 80,000 distinct CDR3 sequences, about 10% of them singletons. Sequenced input: naive CD8+ T cells from blood. Source of these receptors: a human donor in good health. Each CDR3 is given with its conserved first and last residue. Each record gives: CDR3 protein, CDR3 DNA, D gene, clone size, J gene, V gene. The D gene is left open where the match is weak. A clone size is listed for some rows: how often the clone was seen (once, few, many), or a class if it is expanded.

CDR3: CASSETWLHF; DNA: TGTGCCAGCAGTGAAACATGGCTCCACTTT; D: NA; size: NA; J: TRBJ1-6; V: TRBV2
CDR3: CSAKTGTSNNEQFF; DNA: TGCAGTGCTAAAACAGGGACTAGTAACAATGAGCAGTTCTTC; D: TRBD2; size: few; J: TRBJ2-1; V: TRBV20-1
CDR3: CASSHEGGTYNEQFF; DNA: TGTGCCAGCAGCCACGAGGGCGGGACCTACAATGAGCAGTTCTTC; D: NA; size: NA; J: TRBJ2-1; V: TRBV7-2
CDR3: CASSGTGVTEAFF; DNA: TGTGCCAGCAGCGGGACAGGCGTTACTGAAGCTTTCTTT; D: TRBD1; size: NA; J: TRBJ1-1; V: TRBV12-3/TRBV12-4
CDR3: CASSQLTVAQETQYF; DNA: TGTGCCAGCAGCCAACTGACAGTAGCCCAAGAGACCCAGTACTTC; D: NA; size: NA; J: TRBJ2-5; V: TRBV3-1
CDR3: CSVGGTAVFEEQFF; DNA: TGCAGCGTTGGGGGGACTGCCGTCTTCGAGGAGCAGTTCTTC; D: NA; size: many; J: TRBJ2-1; V: TRBV29-1
CDR3: CASSFAGGYNEQFF; DNA: TGTGCCAGCAGTTTTGCGGGGGGGTACAATGAGCAGTTCTTC; D: TRBD2; size: many; J: TRBJ2-1; V: TRBV27
CDR3: CASSFQGEFDGYTF; DNA: TGTGCCAGCAGTTTTCAGGGAGAATTTGATGGCTACACCTTC; D: NA; size: many; J: TRBJ1-2; V: TRBV6-5
CDR3: CASSVYGTSIGELFF; DNA: TGTGCCAGCAGCGTCTATGGGACTAGTATCGGGGAGCTGTTTTTT; D: TRBD2; size: few; J: TRBJ2-2; V: TRBV9
CDR3: CASSMGTGGGETQYF; DNA: TGTGCCAGCAGCATGGGGACAGGCGGGGGAGAGACCCAGTACTTC; D: NA; size: NA; J: TRBJ2-5; V: TRBV7-6
CDR3: CASSLNLRGSYNEQFF; DNA: TGTGCCAGCAGTTTGAATCTCAGGGGCTCCTACAATGAGCAGTTCTTC; D: NA; size: many; J: TRBJ2-1; V: TRBV12-3/TRBV12-4
CDR3: CAWSVLGGYTF; DNA: TGTGCCTGGAGTGTACTCGGTGGCTACACCTTC; D: NA; size: few; J: TRBJ1-2; V: TRBV30
CDR3: CASSSRTDNYGYTF; DNA: TGTGCCAGCAGCTCAAGGACCGATAACTATGGCTACACCTTC; D: NA; size: few; J: TRBJ1-2; V: TRBV7-9
CDR3: CASSYSESQETQYF; DNA: TGTGCCAGCAGTTACTCTGAAAGCCAAGAGACCCAGTACTTC; D: NA; size: few; J: TRBJ2-5; V: TRBV6-2/TRBV6-3
CDR3: CASSLMMVEDNEQFF; DNA: TGTGCCAGCAGCTTGATGATGGTTGAGGACAATGAGCAGTTCTTC; D: NA; size: many; J: TRBJ2-1; V: TRBV7-6
CDR3: CASSFGSIGEQYF; DNA: TGTGCCAGCAGTTTTGGCAGTATCGGCGAGCAGTACTTC; D: NA; size: many; J: TRBJ2-7; V: TRBV12-3/TRBV12-4
CDR3: CASSFSRGERARF; DNA: TGTGCCAGCAGTTTTAGTCGAGGGGAAAGGGCACGCTTC; D: NA; size: many; J: TRBJ2-5; V: TRBV27
CDR3: CSVFLGVPGLNPEAFF; DNA: TGCAGCGTCTTTCTAGGGGTACCGGGACTTAACCCTGAAGCTTTCTTT; D: NA; size: many; J: TRBJ1-1; V: TRBV29-1
CDR3: CASSLGGRPGDEQFF; DNA: TGTGCCAGCAGCTTGGGCGGGAGGCCCGGCGATGAGCAGTTCTTC; D: TRBD2; size: few; J: TRBJ2-1; V: TRBV5-4
CDR3: CASSLDLVSVSQETQYF; DNA: TGTGCCAGCAGCTTAGACCTCGTTTCCGTATCCCAAGAGACCCAGTACTTC; D: NA; size: few; J: TRBJ2-5; V: TRBV11-2
CDR3: CAISETPSETQYF; DNA: TGTGCCATCAGTGAGACACCTTCCGAGACCCAGTACTTC; D: NA; size: many; J: TRBJ2-5; V: TRBV10-3
CDR3: CASSEAQWTGNTDTQYF; DNA: TGTGCCAGCAGTGAAGCCCAATGGACAGGGAACACAGATACGCAGTATTTT; D: TRBD1; size: NA; J: TRBJ2-3; V: TRBV6-1
CDR3: CASSQGTLSSYNEQFF; DNA: TGTGCCAGCAGCCAGGGGACTCTAAGCTCCTACAATGAGCAGTTCTTC; D: NA; size: many; J: TRBJ2-1; V: TRBV3-1
CDR3: CSAPRLGDYGYTF; DNA: TGCAGTGCCCCTCGTTTAGGGGACTATGGCTACACCTTC; D: NA; size: NA; J: TRBJ1-2; V: TRBV20-1
CDR3: CASSPQTSGLAGELFF; DNA: TGTGCCAGCAGCCCGCAGACTAGTGGGTTGGCCGGGGAGCTGTTTTTT; D: NA; size: few; J: TRBJ2-2; V: TRBV7-9
CDR3: CASSLVGAGYEQYF; DNA: TGTGCCAGCAGTTTAGTGGGGGCTGGTTACGAGCAGTACTTC; D: NA; size: NA; J: TRBJ2-7; V: TRBV27
CDR3: CASSLTPGLADRGELFF; DNA: TGTGCCAGCAGCTTGACTCCGGGACTAGCGGACCGCGGGGAGCTGTTTTTT; D: TRBD2; size: NA; J: TRBJ2-2; V: TRBV5-6
CDR3: CASRYAGGRNEQYF; DNA: TGTGCCAGCAGATATGCGGGGGGGCGGAACGAGCAGTACTTC; D: TRBD2; size: many; J: TRBJ2-7; V: TRBV11-2
CDR3: CASRGREADTQYF; DNA: TGTGCCAGCAGGGGCCGGGAGGCAGATACGCAGTATTTT; D: TRBD2; size: NA; J: TRBJ2-3; V: TRBV4-2
CDR3: CAIRSGGTEAFF; DNA: TGTGCCATCAGGTCAGGCGGCACTGAAGCTTTCTTT; D: NA; size: many; J: TRBJ1-1; V: TRBV10-3
CDR3: CSARATGTGELFF; DNA: TGCAGTGCTAGAGCAACGGGCACCGGGGAGCTGTTTTTT; D: NA; size: NA; J: TRBJ2-2; V: TRBV20-1
CDR3: CASSSWLSSYNSPLHF; DNA: TGTGCCAGCAGTTCTTGGCTGAGCTCCTATAATTCACCCCTCCACTTT; D: NA; size: NA; J: TRBJ1-6; V: TRBV27
CDR3: CASSQEGLASKYTDTQYF; DNA: TGCGCCAGCAGCCAAGAGGGACTAGCATCCAAATACACAGATACGCAGTATTTT; D: TRBD2; size: few; J: TRBJ2-3; V: TRBV4-3
CDR3: CASSPGARDTQYF; DNA: TGTGCCAGCAGTCCGGGGGCGCGGGATACGCAGTATTTT; D: NA; size: NA; J: TRBJ2-3; V: TRBV28
CDR3: CASSWETGGVEQFF; DNA: TGTGCCAGCAGTTGGGAGACAGGGGGCGTTGAGCAGTTCTTC; D: TRBD1; size: few; J: TRBJ2-1; V: TRBV13
CDR3: CASSWREPNEQFF; DNA: TGTGCCAGCAGCTGGCGGGAGCCCAATGAGCAGTTCTTC; D: TRBD2; size: few; J: TRBJ2-1; V: TRBV12-3/TRBV12-4
CDR3: CASSLTVDGYGYTF; DNA: TGTGCCAGCAGCTTAACGGTGGATGGCTATGGCTACACCTTC; D: NA; size: NA; J: TRBJ1-2; V: TRBV7-9
CDR3: CASSPRLGGELFF; DNA: TGTGCCAGCAGCCCCCGGTTGGGCGGGGAGCTGTTTTTT; D: NA; size: many; J: TRBJ2-2; V: TRBV7-3
CDR3: CAIRGDTGELFF; DNA: TGTGCCATCAGGGGGGATACCGGGGAGCTGTTTTTT; D: NA; size: once; J: TRBJ2-2; V: TRBV10-3
CDR3: CASSIAYNEQFF; DNA: TGTGCCAGTAGTATCGCCTACAATGAGCAGTTCTTC; D: NA; size: many; J: TRBJ2-1; V: TRBV19
CDR3: CSVEPGQGASSGANVLTF; DNA: TGCAGCGTTGAGCCGGGACAGGGTGCGAGCTCTGGGGCCAACGTCCTGACTTTC; D: TRBD1; size: many; J: TRBJ2-6; V: TRBV29-1
CDR3: CASSFSDRMNTEAFF; DNA: TGTGCCAGCAGTTTCTCGGACAGAATGAACACTGAAGCTTTCTTT; D: NA; size: many; J: TRBJ1-1; V: TRBV27
CDR3: CASSQGLVVDHF; DNA: TGCGCCAGCAGCCAAGGGTTGGTTGTGGATCACTTC; D: NA; size: few; J: TRBJ2-7; V: TRBV4-1
CDR3: CASSQWRGTVDTQYF; DNA: TGTGCCAGCAGCCAGTGGAGGGGAACGGTAGATACGCAGTATTTT; D: NA; size: many; J: TRBJ2-3; V: TRBV6-5
CDR3: CASKYRGLAGNYYRTDTQYF; DNA: TGTGCCAGCAAGTATCGGGGACTAGCGGGAAACTATTATCGCACAGATACGCAGTATTTT; D: TRBD2; size: few; J: TRBJ2-3; V: TRBV28
CDR3: CASSFMEGHYGYTF; DNA: TGTGCCAGTAGTTTTATGGAGGGGCACTATGGCTACACCTTC; D: NA; size: many; J: TRBJ1-2; V: TRBV19